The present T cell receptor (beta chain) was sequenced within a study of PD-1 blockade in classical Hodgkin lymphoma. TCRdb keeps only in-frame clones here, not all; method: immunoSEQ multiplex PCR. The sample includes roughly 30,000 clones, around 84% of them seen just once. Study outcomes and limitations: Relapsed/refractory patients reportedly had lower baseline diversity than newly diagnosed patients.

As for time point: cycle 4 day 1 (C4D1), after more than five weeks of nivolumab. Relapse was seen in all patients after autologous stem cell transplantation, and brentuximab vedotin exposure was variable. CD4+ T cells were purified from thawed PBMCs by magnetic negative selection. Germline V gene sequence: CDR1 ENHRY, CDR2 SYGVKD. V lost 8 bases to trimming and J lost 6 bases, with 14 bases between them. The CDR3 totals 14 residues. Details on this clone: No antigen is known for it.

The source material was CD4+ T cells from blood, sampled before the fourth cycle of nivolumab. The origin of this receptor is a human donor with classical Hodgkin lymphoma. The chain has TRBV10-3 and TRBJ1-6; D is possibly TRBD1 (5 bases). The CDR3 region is CAIGGGRGNSPLHF. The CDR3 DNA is TGTGCCATCGGTGGGGGAAGAGGTAATTCACCCCTCCACTTT.